This T cell receptor (beta chain) was identified in a study of blood T cells in healthy people across ages. Looking at the study overall: Capturing about one barcoded beta molecule per two T cells was achieved by template switching.

The authors ran a second PCR of 7 to 11 cycles using a sample-barcoded 5' primer and a J-beta primer mix. Each cDNA molecule was tagged by a template-switch adaptor with 12 random nucleotides. Using its own MiXCR run on the 5' RACE reads, TCRdb lists one record per CDR3 protein. Of 1.5 million to 1.9 million distinct CDR3 sequences listed, roughly 43% are singletons. Study-wide results and caveats: It was held that the diversity estimates obtained from one million T cells were underestimates.

V was trimmed by 2 bases and J by 4 bases, leaving 14 bases between them. This CDR3 is 15 amino acids long. Only a few counts were recorded for this clonotype. Its antigen is undetermined. This receptor was taken from a woman aged 18 to 35 in good health. The chain has TRBV12-3 or TRBV12-4 and TRBJ1-2; no clear D. Specimen: blood. CDR3 in DNA: TGTGCCAGCAGTTTAATGGAGAGTCCGGTCTATGGCTACACCTTC. Amino acids: CASSLMESPVYGYTF.